This record concerns one T cell receptor beta chain sequence. This entry belongs to a study of blood T cell repertoires in COVID-19. Sequenced by immunoSEQ multiplex PCR; TCRdb stores in-frame clones only, minus some. The sample includes 310,000 or so clones, roughly 87% seen only once; the top ten take 4.5% to 7%. The V gene's germline CDR1 is SGHVS and CDR2 FNYEAQ. V gave up 0 bases and J gave up 6 bases, with 10 bases separating them. The CDR3 extends over 14 amino acids. This chain uses TRBV7-6 with TRBJ2-3; D is possibly TRBD2 (5 bases). Sequenced material: PBMCs or T cells enriched from blood (not recorded which). This clonotype was obtained from a young woman who had recovered from COVID-19. CDR3 sequence (DNA): TGTGCCAGCAGCTTAGCGCGCCCGGGGGATACGCAGTATTTT. Its protein is CASSLARPGDTQYF.